These 26 T cell receptor beta chains share one sample of origin, sequenced in a study of breast tumors, draining lymph nodes, adjacent tissues. TCRdb reanalysed the multiplex PCR reads using MiXCR and keeps one entry per CDR3 protein. Of approximately 90,000 distinct CDR3 sequences listed, 25% to 35% are singletons. Axillary draining lymph nodes of breast cancer patients supplied the node samples. Sequences were obtained from axillary lymph node tissue. These receptors were obtained from a female donor with breast cancer. Some clones in this sample may be carry-over from other donors' samples.

A note on this clonotype: A much larger clone differs by one base, so this may be a read error. The chain uses TRBV6-5 and TRBJ1-2; D is possibly TRBD1 (6 bases). This CDR3 region has 14 residues. Germline CDR1 and CDR2: MNHEY and SVGAGI. The CDR3 sequence: CASSGIQGRYGYAF. The CDR3 DNA follows: TGTGCCAGCAGTGGCATTCAGGGGCGATATGGCTACGCCTTC.

Concerning this clonotype: One base away lies a much larger clone, so this may be a sequencing read error. The rearrangement links TRBV19 to TRBJ2-2; tentatively, D is TRBD2 (6 bases). Germline lookup yields CDR1 LNHDA and CDR2 SQIVND (reference sequence). The length of the CDR3 is 14 residues. CDR3 DNA sequence: TGTGCCACCCAGGACATCGCGAACACCGGGGGGCTGTTTTTT. This sequence encodes CATQDIANTGGLFF.

This clonotype was seen a few times. The chain recombines TRBV28 with TRBJ2-1; D could derive from TRBD1 or TRBD2 (5 bases each). The CDR3 is 19 amino acids. The V end was cut by 2 bases, the J end by 0 bases, with 20 bases between. From germline, CDR1 is MDHEN and CDR2 SYDVKM. The CDR3 here is CASSLPLGPTIISYNEQFF. The CDR3 DNA is TGTGCCAGCAGTTTACCCCTGGGGCCGACTATAATCTCCTACAATGAGCAGTTCTTC.

This clonotype was counted many times. The J gene is TRBJ2-3, the V gene TRBV11-2, with 7 bases identical to TRBD2. V shed 4 bases, J shed 1 base, and the junction held 8 bases outside the gene matches. There are 16 residues in the CDR3. CDR1 and CDR2 (germline): SGHAT, FQNNGV. The CDR3 sequence is CASSSWTSRGTDTQYF. In nucleotides, the CDR3 is TGTGCCAGCAGCTCCTGGACTAGTAGGGGCACAGATACGCAGTATTTT. Full variable domain (outside the CDR3, taken from reference TRBV11-2 and TRBJ2-3): EAGVAQSPRYKIIEKRQSVAFWCNPISGHATLYWYQQILGQGPKLLIQFQNNGVVDDSQLPKDRFSAERLKGVDSTLKIQPAKLEDSAVYLCASSSWTSRGTDTQYFGPGTRLTVL.

This clonotype was recorded at least ten times. The chain links TRBV29-1 to TRBJ1-2; 8 bases agree with TRBD1. V was pared by 6 bases and J by 2 bases, with 2 bases of the junction left unmatched. The CDR3 is made up of 12 amino acids. Germline CDR1 is SQVTM and CDR2 is ANQGSEA. CDR3 in amino acids: CSVRDRNYGYTF. The CDR3 region has the DNA TGCAGCGTCAGGGACAGGAACTATGGCTACACCTTC.

The chain recombines TRBV12-3 or TRBV12-4 with TRBJ2-7, with 8 positions matching TRBD1. The V segment lost 5 bases and the J segment 3 bases; nucleotides outside the gene matches: 6. The CDR3 covers 14 residues. CDR3 sequence: CASSGGQGRYEQYF. CDR3 nucleotide sequence: TGTGCCAGCAGTGGCGGACAGGGCCGCTACGAGCAGTACTTC.

As regards this clonotype: A much larger clone differs from this one at a single base, so this may be a read error. The gene calls are TRBV13 and TRBJ2-7; D not resolved. The CDR3 sequence is 15 residues long. V dropped 5 bases and J dropped 6 bases, with 20 bases sitting between them. Germline CDR1 and CDR2: PRHDT and FYEKMQ (reference sequence). The CDR3 DNA is TGTGCCAGCAGCGTTCTTGGGTTGGGGTTGGTCGAGCAGTACTTC. Its translation is CASSVLGLGLVEQYF.

About this clonotype: One base away lies a much larger clone, so this may be a sequencing read error. V gene TRBV30 combines with J gene TRBJ2-5; 10 nucleotides align to TRBD1. This CDR3 region has 15 residues. Germline CDR1 and CDR2: GTSNPN and SVGIG (reference sequence). V lost 5 bases, J lost 5 bases, and 11 bases stayed unmatched. Here the CDR3 reads CAWGTGTGVKETQYF. CDR3 coding DNA: TGTGCCTGGGGGACCGGGACAGGGGTTAAGGAGACCCAGTACTTC.

As to this clonotype: A much bigger clone sits one base away, suggesting this may be a read error. The genes are TRBV20-1 and TRBJ2-1, with 9 bases matching TRBD2. This CDR3 spans 16 amino acids. The germline CDR1 and CDR2 sequences are DFQATT and SNEGSKA (reference sequence). Trimming took 1 base from V and 9 from J; bases not matched to a gene: 13. The chain's CDR3 is CSARGPGTSMASEQFF. DNA for the CDR3: TGCAGTGCTAGAGGGCCCGGGACTAGCATGGCGAGTGAGCAGTTCTTC.

As regards this clonotype: Germline and junction disagree at one end, which may indicate a read error. CDR3 residues: CASSSDRSSYERYF. The CDR3 bases are TGTGCCAGTAGCTCCGACAGGAGCTCCTACGAGCGGTACTTC. The chain combines TRBV7-3 with TRBJ2-7; a weak D match, TRBD1 (6 bases). Germline CDR1 reads SGHTA; CDR2 reads FQGTGA. This CDR3 comprises 14 residues.

This clonotype was detected many times. The rearrangement links TRBV5-1 to TRBJ1-2; possible D gene TRBD1, 6 bases. Germline V gene data show CDR1 as SGHRS and CDR2 as YFSETQ. CDR3 length: 17 residues. Trimming left V 1 base short and J 5 bases short, with 21 bases between. The CDR3 here is CASSLPKGQGISYGYTF. CDR3 DNA sequence: TGCGCCAGCAGCTTGCCCAAGGGGCAGGGGATATCGTATGGCTACACCTTC.

About this clonotype itself: This may stem from a read error, because a much larger clone lies one nucleotide away. The chain recombines TRBV20-1 with TRBJ2-3; D gene unclear. This CDR3 comprises 16 residues. CDR1 is DFQATT, CDR2 SNEGSKA, per germline (reference sequence). Between the trimmed V and J ends, which lost 1 base and 2 bases, there was a span of 16 bases. CDR3 region: CSARVTGRRTTDTQYF. CDR3 nucleotide sequence: TGCAGTGCTAGAGTGACTGGCAGGAGAACCACAGATACGCAGTATTTT.

This clonotype was seen many times. The chain uses TRBV7-2 and TRBJ1-5, with D hard to call. The V end lost 1 base, the J end lost 4 bases, and 8 bases lay between the germline ends. Germline CDR1 SGHTA, CDR2 FQGNSA. This CDR3 region has 14 residues. The DNA of the CDR3 is TGTGCCAGCAGCTTAGGGACCTTGAATCAGCCCCAGCATTTT. Amino acid sequence: CASSLGTLNQPQHF.

In regard to this clonotype: Mismatch with germline at one junction end may stem from a read error. The chain links TRBV20-1 to TRBJ1-4; 8 bases agree with TRBD1. The length of the CDR3 is 13 residues. The germline V gene encodes CDR1 DFQATT and CDR2 SNEGSKA (reference sequence). This CDR3 is CNASDRGNEKLFF. CDR3 DNA: TGCAATGCTAGCGACAGGGGCAATGAAAAACTGTTTTTT.

The table lists this clonotype with many counts. The genes are TRBV5-8 and TRBJ2-2; 11 positions agree with TRBD2. The J segment lost 8 bases and the V segment lost 4 bases, leaving 16 bases of the junction unmatched. The CDR3 is 18 residues long. In germline, CDR1 is SGHTS, CDR2 YDEGEE. The CDR3 DNA follows: TGTGCCAGCAGCCCCGGACTAGGGCTAGCGGGAGGCCCTGGGGAGCTGTTTTTT. Its translation: CASSPGLGLAGGPGELFF.

V usage is TRBV20-1 and J usage is TRBJ2-3; 9 bases line up with TRBD2. After removal of 6 bases from V and 8 bases from J, the junction contained 18 bases not matched to a gene. The CDR3 runs 16 residues. Germline V gene sequence: CDR1 DFQATT, CDR2 SNEGSKA (reference sequence). The CDR3 DNA reads as TGCAGTGCCAAGGGTGGTAGCGGGAGAGCTAGAGGTACGCAGTATTTT. Protein: CSAKGGSGRARGTQYF.

Many counts were recorded for this clonotype. The chain recombines TRBV7-7 with TRBJ2-3; 8 positions match TRBD1. The CDR3 loop spans 15 amino acids. Trimming at V came to 1 base and at J to 0 bases, leaving 0 bases not matched to a gene. The germline V gene has CDR1 SSHAT and CDR2 FNYEAQ (reference sequence). Here the CDR3 reads CASSLDRGSTDTQYF. The CDR3 DNA is TGTGCCAGCAGCTTAGACAGGGGGAGCACAGATACGCAGTATTTT.

The V gene is TRBV6-6, the J gene TRBJ1-4; D perhaps matches TRBD1 (6 bases). V lost 7 bases to trimming and J lost 1 base, with 22 bases between them. This CDR3 has 18 residues. Germline loops: CDR1 MNHNY, CDR2 SVGAGI (reference sequence). For the CDR3, the DNA is TGTGCCAGCACCCACAGCGACTCCAGGGGCGGAACTAATGAAAAACTGTTTTTT. Residues: CASTHSDSRGGTNEKLFF.

The V call is TRBV11-2, the J call TRBJ2-1; D might be TRBD2 (5 bases). Trimming shortened V by 1 base and J by 6 bases, and 7 bases separated the two germline ends. The CDR3 is 13 amino acids. Germline lookup yields CDR1 SGHAT and CDR2 FQNNGV. CDR3 loop: CASSLVASNEQFF. As DNA, the CDR3 is TGTGCCAGCAGCTTAGTAGCGTCCAATGAGCAGTTCTTC.

This clonotype was counted many times. The J gene is TRBJ1-2, the V gene TRBV5-8; D gene uncertain. The CDR3 runs to 14 residues. Trimming removed 0 bases at V and 8 bases at J, with 14 bases between. Germline V lookup: CDR1 SGHTS, CDR2 YDEGEE. The CDR3: CASSLASVLGGYTF. The CDR3 DNA follows: TGTGCCAGCAGCTTGGCCTCGGTTCTCGGGGGCTACACCTTC.

Many counts were recorded for this clonotype. V and J are TRBV10-1 and TRBJ2-2; 9 bases agree with TRBD1. There are 15 residues in the CDR3. The ends lost 5 bases at V and 6 bases at J; junction bases unmatched: 7. The germline V gene has CDR1 WNHNN and CDR2 SYGVQD (reference sequence). The CDR3 DNA sequence: TGCGCCAGCAGTCGGGACAGGGTCTATTCCGGGGAGCTGTTTTTT. Translating it yields CASSRDRVYSGELFF.

This clonotype was detected many times. This chain's CDR3 is CSARAGLAGGPNNEQFF. The CDR3 DNA reads TGCAGTGCTAGAGCGGGACTAGCGGGAGGGCCGAACAATGAGCAGTTCTTC. This chain uses TRBV20-1 with TRBJ2-1; 16 bases match TRBD2. Germline V gene sequence: CDR1 DFQATT, CDR2 SNEGSKA (reference sequence). The trim removed 1 base at V and 5 bases at J, leaving 5 bases unmatched. The CDR3 runs 17 residues.

This clonotype has a count of ten or more. The J gene is TRBJ1-3, the V gene TRBV18; 7 bases align to TRBD1. Germline trimming cut 3 bases from V and 0 bases from J; bases unmatched to any gene: 5. The CDR3 contains 16 residues. From germline, CDR1 is KGHSH and CDR2 LQKENI. The CDR3 region is CASSPRNRGSGNTIYF. The DNA of the CDR3 is TGTGCCAGCTCACCCAGGAACAGGGGCTCTGGAAACACCATATATTTT. Filled out from reference TRBV18 and TRBJ1-3, the complete variable domain reads NAGVMQNPRHLVRRRGQEARLRCSPMKGHSHVYWYRQLPEEGLKFMVYLQKENIIDESGMPKERFSAEFPKEGPSILRIQQVVRGDSAAYFCASSPRNRGSGNTIYFGEGSWLTVV.

Ten or more counts support this clonotype. The J gene is TRBJ2-3, the V gene TRBV20-1; D not certain. V gave up 2 bases and J gave up 2 bases, with 14 bases separating them. The V gene's germline CDR1 is DFQATT and CDR2 SNEGSKA (reference sequence). The CDR3 length is 15 residues. Written as DNA, the CDR3 is TGCAGTGCTAGAAGACCATCCGGGCCCACAGATACGCAGTATTTT. Residues: CSARRPSGPTDTQYF.

This clonotype has at least ten counts. V is TRBV12-3 or TRBV12-4 and J is TRBJ2-5; D gene uncertain. The CDR3 loop spans 13 amino acids. Deletions cut 7 bases from V and 1 base from J, with 10 bases between. CDR3 sequence reads: CASTSVPQETQYF. CDR3 bases: TGTGCCAGCACCAGCGTTCCCCAAGAGACCCAGTACTTC.

This chain joins TRBV5-1 and TRBJ2-2, with 10 bases lining up with TRBD1. There are 16 residues in the CDR3. Per the germline V gene, CDR1 is SGHRS and CDR2 is YFSETQ. Trimming cost V 5 bases and J 6 bases; bases outside gene matches: 10. The CDR3 reads CASSSTGGAGPGELFF. CDR3 sequence (DNA): TGCGCCAGCAGTTCGACAGGGGGCGCTGGCCCCGGGGAGCTGTTTTTT.